One and the same sample provided the 18 T cell receptor beta chains below, sequenced in a study of cytomegalovirus exposure and HLA in healthy donors. The study ran its PCR with 60 Vbeta and 13 Jbeta primers. Only in-frame clones appear in the TCRdb table, and some are missing; sequencing was by immunoSEQ multiplex PCR. The data show some 190,000 clones, over 75% seen once. The sample consisted of PBMCs. All receptors come from a man younger than 35 in good health and CMV-seronegative.

This rearrangement joins TRBV6-5 to TRBJ2-3; D not resolved. Looked up from germline, CDR1 is MNHEY and CDR2 is SVGAGI. The CDR3 covers 13 residues. Trimming pared 6 bases from V and 0 bases from J, leaving 7 bases between. The CDR3 protein is CASRLSSTDTQYF. The CDR3 region has the DNA TGTGCCAGCAGATTATCTAGCACAGATACGCAGTATTTT.

J is TRBJ2-7 and V is TRBV7-9; no definite D call. Trimming took 3 bases from V and 0 from J, leaving 12 bases between them. Germline CDR1 SEHNR, CDR2 FQNEAQ (reference sequence). This CDR3 has 15 amino acids. The CDR3 loop reads CASSFFGYSSYEQYF. In nucleotides, the CDR3 is TGTGCCAGCAGCTTTTTCGGATACAGCTCCTACGAGCAGTACTTC.

The V gene is TRBV4-3, the J gene TRBJ1-1; perhaps TRBD1 as D (5 bases). V dropped 0 bases and J dropped 8 bases, with 16 bases sitting between them. Germline values: CDR1 LGHNA, CDR2 YSLEER. This CDR3 has 15 residues. The CDR3 here is CASSQDLQVLREAFF. DNA for the CDR3: TGCGCCAGCAGCCAAGATCTACAGGTATTGAGAGAAGCTTTCTTT.

This clone was seen a few times. Other DNA sequences in the same sample also yield this CDR3. The chain carries TRBV5-4 and TRBJ1-2, with 11 bases identical to TRBD1. The CDR3 totals 14 residues. V lost 3 bases to trimming and J lost 3 bases; unmatched junction nucleotides: 1. Looked up from germline, CDR1 is SGHNT and CDR2 is YYREEE (reference sequence). The CDR3 region has the DNA TGTGCCAGCAGCTCGGGACAGGGGGACTATGGCTACACCTTC. Its protein is CASSSGQGDYGYTF. Looking up the rest from reference TRBV5-4 and TRBJ1-2 gives the full variable domain: ETGVTQSPTHLIKTRGQQVTLRCSSQSGHNTVSWYQQALGQGPQFIFQYYREEENGRGNFPPRFSGLQFPNYSSELNVNALELDDSALYLCASSSGQGDYGYTFGSGTRLTVV.

This sequence joins TRBV9 and TRBJ2-5, with D maybe TRBD2 (5 bases). V was trimmed by 0 bases and J by 1 base, leaving 10 bases between them. The CDR3 is made up of 15 amino acids. Per germline, CDR1 SGDLS and CDR2 YYNGEE. CDR3 nucleotide sequence: TGTGCCAGCAGCGTAGCAGGAGCGGCCCAAGAGACCCAGTACTTC. Amino acids: CASSVAGAAQETQYF. Drawing the rest from reference TRBV9 and TRBJ2-5, the complete variable domain is DSGVTQTPKHLITATGQRVTLRCSPRSGDLSVYWYQQSLDQGLQFLIQYYNGEERAKGNILERFSAQQFPDLHSELNLSSLELGDSALYFCASSVAGAAQETQYFGPGTRLLVL.

The chain has TRBV15 and TRBJ1-4, with D perhaps matching TRBD1 (5 bases). Germline CDR1 is LNHNV and CDR2 is YYDKDF (reference sequence). The CDR3 is 16 residues long. Trimming left V 4 bases short and J 6 bases short, with 18 bases between. CDR3 in amino acids: CATSTEWARRDEKLFF. The CDR3 region has the DNA TGTGCCACCAGCACAGAGTGGGCCCGCAGGGATGAAAAACTGTTTTTT.

V and J are TRBV7-3 and TRBJ2-1; 8 nucleotides line up with TRBD2. Germline CDR1 reads SGHTA; CDR2 reads FQGTGA. The length of the CDR3 is 16 residues. The junction had 7 bases not matched to a gene; V was cut back by 2 bases and J by 4 bases. In DNA, the CDR3 is TGTGCCAGCAGCTTATCGGCGGGAGGAGGATACAATGAGCAGTTCTTC. Translated: CASSLSAGGGYNEQFF.

V gene TRBV7-8 combines with J gene TRBJ2-3, with TRBD2 matching 8 bases. Germline CDR1 and CDR2: SGHVS and FQNEAQ. This CDR3 spans 18 amino acids. The ends lost 1 base at V and 4 bases at J; junction bases unmatched: 13. CDR3 nucleotide sequence: TGTGCCAGCAGCTTAGTCGGGGGGGGAGGGCCAGGGGCAGATACGCAGTATTTT. Translation gives CASSLVGGGGPGADTQYF.

The chain recombines TRBV7-2 with TRBJ2-3, with D maybe TRBD1 (6 bases). This CDR3 has 17 amino acids. Trimming removed 2 bases from V and 2 bases from J, with 17 bases in between. CDR1 and CDR2 from the germline V gene are SGHTA and FQGNSA. CDR3 sequence (DNA): TGTGCCAGCAGCTTATATTCGGTGGACAGTCTCACAGATACGCAGTATTTT. Amino acid sequence: CASSLYSVDSLTDTQYF.

The rearrangement uses TRBV19 and TRBJ1-5; TRBD1 might be the D (6 bases). Germline V gene sequence: CDR1 LNHDA, CDR2 SQIVND (reference sequence). The CDR3 has 18 residues. Trimming left V 9 bases short and J 0 bases short, with 24 bases between. The CDR3, as DNA: TGTGCCAGCCAGCCGCCGGGACATCAAACATATAGCAATCAGCCCCAGCATTTT. Translated, it gives CASQPPGHQTYSNQPQHF.

The genes are TRBV5-1 and TRBJ1-1, with D possibly matching TRBD1 (5 bases). Germline loops: CDR1 SGHRS, CDR2 YFSETQ. The CDR3 extends over 15 amino acids. The germline V and J ends were trimmed by 0 bases and 5 bases, with 14 bases remaining between them. The CDR3 spells CASSLEGPRETEAFF. CDR3 bases: TGCGCCAGCAGCTTGGAGGGTCCCAGGGAAACTGAAGCTTTCTTT. Drawing the rest from reference TRBV5-1 and TRBJ1-1, the complete variable domain is KAGVTQTPRYLIKTRGQQVTLSCSPISGHRSVSWYQQTPGQGLQFLFEYFSETQRNKGNFPGRFSGRQFSNSRSEMNVSTLELGDSALYLCASSLEGPRETEAFFGQGTRLTVV.

The chain carries TRBV7-8 and TRBJ2-3; TRBD2 matches at 10 bases. CDR1 and CDR2 (germline): SGHVS, FQNEAQ. The junction had 8 bases not matched to a gene; V was cut back by 5 bases and J by 0 bases. CDR3 length: 17 amino acids. The CDR3 loop is CASSAIAGGASTDTQYF. CDR3 coding DNA: TGTGCCAGCAGCGCTATAGCGGGAGGCGCTAGCACAGATACGCAGTATTTT.

This clone was detected only a few times. The chain combines TRBV21-1 with TRBJ1-3; TRBD1 is the table's D call and was not checked against the DNA. TRBV21-1 is described as a pseudogene. CDR3 size: 19 residues. The CDR3: CASSKAMDRENFSGNTIYF. In DNA form, the CDR3 reads TGTGCCAGCAGCAAAGCTATGGACAGGGAGAACTTCTCTGGAAACACCATATATTTT.

The gene calls are TRBV28 and TRBJ2-2; 8 nucleotides line up with TRBD1. The germline CDR1 and CDR2 sequences are MDHEN and SYDVKM. Trimming cost V 5 bases and J 3 bases; bases outside gene matches: 8. The CDR3 has 16 residues. CDR3 DNA: TGTGCCAGCAGTCTAGACAGGGGTTTTTACACCGGGGAGCTGTTTTTT. Its translation: CASSLDRGFYTGELFF.

V usage is TRBV11-1 and J usage is TRBJ2-3, with a possible D match to TRBD2 (6 bases). CDR1 and CDR2 from the germline V gene are SGHAT and FQDESV (reference sequence). The CDR3 spans 14 residues. V lost 2 bases and J lost 2, with 8 bases in between. The CDR3 is CASSLRGNTDTQYF. The CDR3 DNA follows: TGTGCCAGCAGCTTACGCGGGAACACAGATACGCAGTATTTT.

The V and J genes are TRBV5-4 and TRBJ2-1, with 8 bases matching TRBD2. Germline V gene sequence: CDR1 SGHNT, CDR2 YYREEE (reference sequence). Trimming removed 6 bases from V and 5 bases from J; junction bases left unmatched: 10. The CDR3 runs to 15 residues. CDR3 protein: CASIPGGGPDNEQFF. The DNA for the CDR3 is TGTGCCAGCATCCCCGGCGGGGGGCCCGACAATGAGCAGTTCTTC.

This clone was picked up one time. The chain combines TRBV5-5 with TRBJ1-1; D possibly corresponds to TRBD1 (5 bases). The CDR3 has 14 residues. From germline, CDR1 is SGHKS and CDR2 YYEKEE (reference sequence). The germline V and J ends were trimmed by 5 bases and 1 base, with 12 bases remaining between them. CDR3 nucleotides: TGTGCCAGCAGAGGGGACTTCGAGAACACTGAAGCTTTCTTT. This encodes CASRGDFENTEAFF.

The rearrangement links TRBV18 to TRBJ1-1; 8 nucleotides align to TRBD1. The J segment lost 0 bases and the V segment lost 4 bases, leaving 7 bases of the junction unmatched. The germline gives CDR1 KGHSH, CDR2 LQKENI. The CDR3 has 16 residues. The CDR3 region is CASSLIQGAVNTEAFF. Here the CDR3 DNA reads TGTGCCAGCTCACTAATTCAGGGGGCGGTGAACACTGAAGCTTTCTTT.